This T cell receptor (beta chain) was documented in a study of T cell repertoires in cytomegalovirus infection. Study at large: Recently identified HLA-C-restricted and well-studied HLA-B-restricted CMV epitopes were used. Through public TCR beta signatures, both CMV infection and matching HLA type were indicated. Overall study findings and caveats: Dominant in the ex vivo response were TCR beta clonotypes restricted by HLA-C and specific for CMV. Summed frequency of shared TCR beta families picked out CMV carriers who also had the relevant HLA.

V was clipped by 5 bases and J by 3 bases, with 11 bases between them. The CDR3 has 14 amino acids. Each CDR3 protein is one row after TCRdb ran MiXCR on the reads. The data hold roughly 990,000 distinct CDR3 sequences, with roughly 30% observed a single time. This clonotype showed up just a few times. Antigen unknown. The chain combines TRBV12-3 or TRBV12-4 with TRBJ1-5; no definite D call. This specimen was cultured CD8+ T cells from PBMCs, taken from culture after CMV antigen stimulation. The origin of this receptor is a human donor in good health (CMV status not recorded). Some clones in this sample may be carry-over from other donors' samples. The CDR3 region is CASSPWADNQPQHF. The CDR3 DNA is TGTGCCAGCAGTCCCTGGGCAGACAATCAGCCCCAGCATTTT.